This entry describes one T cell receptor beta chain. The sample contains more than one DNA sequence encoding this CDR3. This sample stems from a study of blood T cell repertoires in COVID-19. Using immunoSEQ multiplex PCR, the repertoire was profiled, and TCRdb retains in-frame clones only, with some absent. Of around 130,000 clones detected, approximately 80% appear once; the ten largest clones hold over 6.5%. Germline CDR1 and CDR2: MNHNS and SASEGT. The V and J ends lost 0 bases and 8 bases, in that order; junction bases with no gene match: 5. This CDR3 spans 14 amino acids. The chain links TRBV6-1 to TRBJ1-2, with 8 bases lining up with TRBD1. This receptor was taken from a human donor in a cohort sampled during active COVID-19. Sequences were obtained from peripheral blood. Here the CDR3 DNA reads TGTGCCAGCAGTGAAGCGGCAGGGGGCTACGGCTACACCTTC. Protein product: CASSEAAGGYGYTF.